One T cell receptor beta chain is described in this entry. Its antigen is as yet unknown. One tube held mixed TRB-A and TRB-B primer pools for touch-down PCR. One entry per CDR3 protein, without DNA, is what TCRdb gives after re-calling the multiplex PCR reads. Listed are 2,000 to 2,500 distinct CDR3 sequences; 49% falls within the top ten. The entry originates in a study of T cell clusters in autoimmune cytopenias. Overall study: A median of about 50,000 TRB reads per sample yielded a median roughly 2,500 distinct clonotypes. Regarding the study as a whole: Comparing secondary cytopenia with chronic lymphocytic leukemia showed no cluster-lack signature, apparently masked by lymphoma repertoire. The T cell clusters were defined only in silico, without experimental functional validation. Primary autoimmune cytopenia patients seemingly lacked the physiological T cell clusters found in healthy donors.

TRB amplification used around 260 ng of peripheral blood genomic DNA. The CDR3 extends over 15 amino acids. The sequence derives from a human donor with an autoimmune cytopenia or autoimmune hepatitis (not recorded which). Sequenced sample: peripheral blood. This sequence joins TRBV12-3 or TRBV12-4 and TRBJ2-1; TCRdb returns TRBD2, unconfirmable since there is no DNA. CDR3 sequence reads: CASSDPAGGIDEQFF.